Sequencing of this T cell receptor (beta chain) was carried out in a study of glioma-infiltrating T cells after dendritic cell vaccination. About the study: Patients received autologous tumor lysate-pulsed dendritic cell vaccination between about 2003 and 2013. Findings and caveats of the study: Higher TCR clonality did not directly relate to longer survival.

Looked up from germline, CDR1 is SNHLY and CDR2 is FYNNEI. This CDR3 comprises 15 residues. V was cut by 4 bases and J by 0 bases, with 12 bases left in between. This clone has just a few counts. Its antigen is as yet unknown. Clones were sequenced by immunoSEQ multiplex PCR, and TCRdb holds only the in-frame ones, with some missing. The sample lists about 67,000 clones, about 76% occurring once. The sequence derives from a human donor with glioblastoma. The chain links TRBV2 to TRBJ1-1, with a weak D call TRBD1 (5 bases). The input for sequencing was blood, taken before dendritic cell vaccination. The CDR3 region is CASSVLAGMNTEAFF. CDR3 nucleotides: TGTGCCAGCAGTGTGTTAGCAGGGATGAACACTGAAGCTTTCTTT.